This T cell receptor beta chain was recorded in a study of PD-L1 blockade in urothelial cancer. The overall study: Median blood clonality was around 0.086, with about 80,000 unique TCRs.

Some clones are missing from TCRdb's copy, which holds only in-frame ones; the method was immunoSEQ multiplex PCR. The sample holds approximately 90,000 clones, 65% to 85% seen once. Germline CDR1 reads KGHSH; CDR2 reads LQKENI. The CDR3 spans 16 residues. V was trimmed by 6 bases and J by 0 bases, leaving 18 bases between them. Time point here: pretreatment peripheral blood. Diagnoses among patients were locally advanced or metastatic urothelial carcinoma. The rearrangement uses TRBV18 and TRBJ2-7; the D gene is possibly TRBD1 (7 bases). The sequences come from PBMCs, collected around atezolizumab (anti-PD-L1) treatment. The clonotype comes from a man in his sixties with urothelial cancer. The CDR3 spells CASSPGGRGNSYEQYF. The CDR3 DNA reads TGTGCCAGCTCTCCCGGGGGCAGGGGGAACTCCTACGAGCAGTACTTC.